One sample yielded the 24 T cell receptor beta chains listed below, sequenced in a study of cytomegalovirus exposure and HLA in healthy donors (dated by TCRdb to about 2017). The method was the immunoSEQ multiplex PCR assay. In its TCRdb copy, this immuneACCESS table keeps in-frame sequences only and misses some clones. Where compared with another copy, unresolved V genes explain less than half of these, and the others have no known cause. Within this sample are 70,000 to 75,000 clones, with approximately 94% of them counted one time only. Of the sample, 1% falls within the top ten clones. The sequenced sample consisted of PBMCs. The receptors derive from a woman aged 18 to 35 in good health and CMV-seronegative.

The rearrangement links TRBV7-9 to TRBJ2-5; tentative D call: TRBD2 (5 bases). The CDR3 contains 17 residues. The V end was cut by 2 bases, the J end by 5 bases, with 21 bases between. Germline CDR1 and CDR2: SEHNR and FQNEAQ (reference sequence). CDR3 DNA: TGTGCCAGCAGCTTACTCGGGCAGGCAGCGGCAAGGGAGACCCAGTACTTC. It is translated as CASSLLGQAAARETQYF.

The chain uses TRBV9 and TRBJ1-4; 8 bases align to TRBD1. The CDR3 runs 15 residues. After removal of 2 bases from V and 7 bases from J, the junction contained 7 bases not matched to a gene. Germline CDR1 is SGDLS and CDR2 is YYNGEE. The CDR3 loop is CASSVQTGAGEKLFF. DNA of the CDR3: TGTGCCAGCAGCGTCCAGACAGGGGCGGGTGAAAAACTGTTTTTT.

The genes are TRBV6-1 and TRBJ2-1; D not resolved. This CDR3 comprises 13 residues. Trimming removed 2 bases from V and 9 bases from J, with 11 bases in between. The germline gives CDR1 MNHNS, CDR2 SASEGT. CDR3 in amino acids: CASSEIRAGEQFF. DNA of the CDR3: TGTGCCAGCAGTGAAATAAGAGCCGGTGAGCAGTTCTTC.

This chain joins TRBV7-3 and TRBJ1-2; 9 bases align to TRBD1. CDR1 is SGHTA and CDR2 is FQGTGA in the germline V gene. This CDR3 has 13 residues. Germline trimming cut 5 bases from V and 7 bases from J; bases unmatched to any gene: 5. The CDR3: CASSLGQGGGYTF. The DNA of the CDR3 is TGTGCCAGCAGCCTGGGACAGGGCGGTGGCTACACCTTC.

The CDR3 bases are TGTGCCTCCAGGGGTCAGGGCAATCAGCCCCAGCATTTT. It yields the protein CASRGQGNQPQHF. This chain joins TRBV6-6 and TRBJ1-5; possibly TRBD1 for D (6 bases). The length of the CDR3 is 13 residues. V lost 11 bases and J 2 bases, leaving 13 bases between the germline ends. The germline CDR1 and CDR2 sequences are MNHNY and SVGAGI (reference sequence).

The chain recombines TRBV19 with TRBJ2-3, with 11 bases fitting TRBD2. CDR3 length: 16 amino acids. Trimming cost V 5 bases and J 4 bases; bases outside gene matches: 8. The germline V gene has CDR1 LNHDA and CDR2 SQIVND (reference sequence). DNA for the CDR3: TGTGCCAGTAGTGGCCCGACTAGCGGGATGCCAGATACGCAGTATTTT. It translates to CASSGPTSGMPDTQYF.

The chain carries TRBV7-9 and TRBJ2-3; 13 bases are a match to TRBD2. CDR3 length: 17 residues. Unmatched junction bases numbered 6, after V lost 5 bases and J lost 1 base. Germline V gene data show CDR1 as SEHNR and CDR2 as FQNEAQ (reference sequence). The CDR3 is CASSRTSGGLGTDTQYF. DNA of the CDR3: TGTGCCAGCAGCCGGACTAGCGGGGGCCTCGGCACAGATACGCAGTATTTT.

V usage is TRBV28 and J usage is TRBJ2-2; 16 nucleotides agree with TRBD2. The CDR3 runs 18 residues. Germline V gives CDR1 MDHEN, CDR2 SYDVKM. V shed 5 bases, J shed 7 bases, and the junction held 10 bases outside the gene matches. CDR3 protein: CASSPSGLAGGPGGELFF. For the CDR3, the DNA is TGTGCCAGCAGTCCCTCGGGACTAGCGGGAGGGCCTGGCGGGGAGCTGTTTTTT.

The V gene is TRBV27, the J gene TRBJ2-7, with 7 positions matching TRBD1. There are 13 residues in the CDR3. CDR1 is MNHEY and CDR2 is SMNVEV in the germline V gene (reference sequence). J gave up 3 bases and V 4 bases, and 3 bases lay outside the gene matches. DNA of the CDR3: TGTGCCAGCAGTTCGGGGACAGTCTACGAGCAGTACTTC. It specifies CASSSGTVYEQYF.

The rearrangement uses TRBV7-2 and TRBJ2-1; 12 bases agree with TRBD2. The V gene end was trimmed by 5 bases and the J gene end by 4 bases; junction bases not matched to a gene: 6. In germline, CDR1 is SGHTA, CDR2 FQGNSA. The CDR3 consists of 16 residues. The CDR3 region is CASSPTSGGGYNEQFF. As DNA, the CDR3 is TGTGCCAGCAGCCCGACTAGCGGGGGCGGGTACAATGAGCAGTTCTTC.

V usage is TRBV4-1 and J usage is TRBJ2-5, with D uncertain. Trimming pared 6 bases from V and 4 bases from J, leaving 9 bases between. Germline CDR1 MGHRA, CDR2 YSYEKL. The CDR3 is 12 residues long. The CDR3 protein is CASSQNTETQYF. CDR3 sequence (DNA): TGCGCCAGCAGTCAGAACACAGAGACCCAGTACTTC.

The chain employs TRBV2 and TRBJ2-2; D remains ambiguous. The germline V and J ends were trimmed by 6 bases and 4 bases, with 6 bases remaining between them. CDR1 and CDR2 from the germline V gene are SNHLY and FYNNEI. This CDR3 spans 12 amino acids. CDR3 coding DNA: TGTGCCAGCAGCGAACGCACCGGGGAGCTGTTTTTT. It codes for CASSERTGELFF.

The chain recombines TRBV5-5 with TRBJ2-1; 13 nucleotides align to TRBD2. This CDR3 region has 16 residues. V dropped 4 bases and J dropped 1; count of bases not matched to a gene: 2. Germline-derived CDR1 and CDR2 are SGHKS and YYEKEE (reference sequence). CDR3 sequence (DNA): TGTGCCAGCAGCCGACTAGCGGGGGGATCCTACAATGAGCAGTTCTTC. This codes for CASSRLAGGSYNEQFF.

This chain uses TRBV6-5 with TRBJ1-6, with D possibly matching TRBD1 (6 bases). Between the trimmed V and J ends, which lost 5 bases and 14 bases, there was a span of 19 bases. Germline loops: CDR1 MNHEY, CDR2 SVGAGI. This CDR3 is 14 amino acids long. The CDR3 here is CASSPQGMESSLHF. The CDR3 DNA follows: TGTGCCAGCAGTCCACAGGGTATGGAGTCGTCCCTCCACTTT.

The gene calls are TRBV5-8 and TRBJ2-7, with 7 bases fitting TRBD1. V shed 4 bases and J 0 bases; nucleotides not matched to a gene: 7. The CDR3 has 15 amino acids. CDR1 and CDR2 (germline): SGHTS, YDEGEE. The CDR3 spells CASSPLTGSSYEQYF. CDR3 nucleotide sequence: TGTGCCAGCAGCCCCCTGACAGGGAGCTCCTACGAGCAGTACTTC.

The chain combines TRBV2 with TRBJ2-1; D might be TRBD1 (6 bases). V was shortened by 6 bases and J by 0 bases, with 6 bases between the two germline ends. Germline CDR1 reads SNHLY; CDR2 reads FYNNEI. This CDR3 has 13 residues. In DNA form, the CDR3 reads TGTGCCAGCAGGGACAGCTCCTACAATGAGCAGTTCTTC. It yields the protein CASRDSSYNEQFF.

The chain joins TRBV5-6 to TRBJ2-2; D perhaps matches TRBD2 (6 bases). The CDR3 totals 15 residues. The ends were cut back, 1 base at V and 1 base at J, with 8 bases in the middle. The germline V gene encodes CDR1 SGHDT and CDR2 YYEEEE. The CDR3 DNA follows: TGTGCCAGCAGCTTGACTAGCAAGAACACCGGGGAGCTGTTTTTT. It specifies CASSLTSKNTGELFF.

The rearrangement links TRBV7-2 to TRBJ2-3; maybe TRBD2 (5 bases). Germline CDR1 is SGHTA and CDR2 is FQGNSA. V lost 1 base to trimming and J lost 2 bases, with 10 bases between them. There are 15 residues in the CDR3. CDR3 bases: TGTGCCAGCAGCTTAGTGAGCGGAACCACAGATACGCAGTATTTT. As protein: CASSLVSGTTDTQYF.

The V gene is TRBV5-1, the J gene TRBJ2-3; TRBD1 aligns across 7 bases. The CDR3 covers 14 residues. CDR1 SGHRS and CDR2 YFSETQ come from the germline V gene. Trimming cost V 7 bases and J 2 bases; bases outside gene matches: 7. The CDR3 sequence: CASSRQGTTDTQYF. CDR3 bases: TGCGCCAGCTCCAGACAGGGTACCACAGATACGCAGTATTTT.

The chain combines TRBV27 with TRBJ1-4; TRBD1 agrees at 7 bases. Germline CDR1 MNHEY, CDR2 SMNVEV (reference sequence). Germline trimming cut 3 bases from V and 3 bases from J; bases unmatched to any gene: 1. This CDR3 has 14 residues. The CDR3 loop reads CASSLQGANEKLFF. For the CDR3, the DNA is TGTGCCAGCAGTTTGCAGGGGGCTAATGAAAAACTGTTTTTT.

The chain combines TRBV23-1 with TRBJ1-5; 9 bases fit TRBD1. TRBV23-1 is annotated as an ORF whose role is uncertain. V gave up 3 bases and J gave up 3 bases; unmatched junction bases: 12. The CDR3 loop spans 18 amino acids. The CDR3 reads CASSHSTNRGLDNQPQHF. CDR3 bases: TGCGCCAGCAGTCATTCGACCAACAGGGGGCTTGACAATCAGCCCCAGCATTTT.

In its sample, this clone was seen a few times. The V and J genes are TRBV4-2 and TRBJ2-2; 8 positions agree with TRBD2. Germline-derived CDR1 and CDR2 are LGHNA and YNFKEQ. This CDR3 contains 15 residues. V lost 0 bases, J lost 6 bases, and 3 bases stayed unmatched. The CDR3 protein is CASSQEAGVPGELFF. The CDR3 nucleotides are TGTGCCAGCAGCCAAGAAGCGGGGGTCCCCGGGGAGCTGTTTTTT.

V is TRBV6-1 and J is TRBJ1-5; 7 bases align to TRBD1. The trim removed 11 bases at V and 2 bases at J, leaving 6 bases unmatched. Germline CDR1 and CDR2: MNHNS and SASEGT. This CDR3 has 13 residues. CDR3 protein: CASQGGGNQPQHF. The CDR3 DNA sequence: TGTGCCTCCCAAGGGGGCGGCAATCAGCCCCAGCATTTT.

The chain combines TRBV19 with TRBJ2-3; 9 nucleotides line up with TRBD1. This CDR3 region has 13 residues. V shed 9 bases and J 1 base; nucleotides not matched to a gene: 2. Germline CDR1 is LNHDA and CDR2 is SQIVND (reference sequence). CDR3 protein: CARRTGGTDTQYF. CDR3 DNA: TGTGCCAGGCGGACAGGGGGCACAGATACGCAGTATTTT. The whole variable domain, remainder taken from reference TRBV19 and TRBJ2-3, is DGGITQSPKYLFRKEGQNVTLSCEQNLNHDAMYWYRQDPGQGLRLIYYSQIVNDFQKGDIAEGYSVSREKKESFPLTVTSAQKNPTAFYLCARRTGGTDTQYFGPGTRLTVL.